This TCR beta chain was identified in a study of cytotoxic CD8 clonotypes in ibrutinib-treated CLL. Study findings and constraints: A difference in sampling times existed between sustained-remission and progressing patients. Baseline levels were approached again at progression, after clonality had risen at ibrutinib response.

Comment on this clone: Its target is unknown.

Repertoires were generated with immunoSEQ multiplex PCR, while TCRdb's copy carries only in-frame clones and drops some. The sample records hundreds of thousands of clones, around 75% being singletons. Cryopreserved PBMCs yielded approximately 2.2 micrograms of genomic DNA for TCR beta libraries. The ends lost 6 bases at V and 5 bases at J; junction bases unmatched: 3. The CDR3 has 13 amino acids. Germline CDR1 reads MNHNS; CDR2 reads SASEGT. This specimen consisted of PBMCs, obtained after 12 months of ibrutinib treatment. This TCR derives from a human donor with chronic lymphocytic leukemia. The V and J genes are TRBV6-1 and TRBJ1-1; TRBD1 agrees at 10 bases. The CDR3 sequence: CASSDRGRTEAFF. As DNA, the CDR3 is TGTGCCAGCAGCGACAGGGGGCGTACTGAAGCTTTCTTT.